The TCR beta chain under discussion was sequenced for a study of blood T cell repertoires in COVID-19. There are 14 residues in the CDR3. Germline lookup yields CDR1 LGHDT and CDR2 YNNKEL (reference sequence). The germline V and J ends were trimmed by 3 bases and 2 bases, with 10 bases remaining between them. The data were produced by immunoSEQ multiplex PCR, yet TCRdb's version contains in-frame clones alone and is incomplete. The data show some 90,000 clones, 89% seen once. Sequencing was done on a sample of peripheral blood. This receptor was taken from a man aged 50 or older with acute or convalescent COVID-19. This chain links TRBV3-1 (or the pseudogene TRBV3-2) with TRBJ1-1, with D possibly TRBD1 on 5 matching bases. The CDR3 loop is CASSHKGINTEAFF. The CDR3 bases are TGTGCCAGCAGCCACAAGGGGATAAACACTGAAGCTTTCTTT.